This T cell receptor (beta chain) appears in the sequencing data of a study of OX40 agonist ivuxolimab in advanced cancers. Turning to the study itself: Patients received ivuxolimab, an intravenous treatment, every 2 weeks at 0.01 to 10 mg/kg. Notes on the study in general: Relative to CD4+ cells, CD8+ T cells on average had more expanded clones. Those patients achieving a partial response at 0.1-3.0 mg/kg showed among the lowest clonal expansion.

Patients were excluded for autoimmune disease history or systemic immunosuppression. The protocol was immunoSEQ multiplex PCR, while the TCRdb copy is restricted to in-frame clones and leaves out a portion. The repertoire holds 30,000 to 45,000 clones, about 81% seen once, with approximately 21% in the top ten. V lost 6 bases and J lost 6, with 15 bases in between. The germline V gene has CDR1 KGHSH and CDR2 LQKENI. This CDR3 comprises 13 residues. Comments on this clone: No antigen is known for it.

The chain is built from TRBV18 and TRBJ2-7; D gene unclear. This specimen consisted of CD4+ or CD8+ T cells sorted from blood, obtained in a trial of the OX40 agonist ivuxolimab. The sequence derives from an adult with an advanced solid tumor such as melanoma, head and neck, liver or kidney cancer. CDR3 sequence reads: CASSLDRTGEQYF. The CDR3 DNA reads as TGTGCCAGCTCCTTAGATCGTACGGGCGAGCAGTACTTC.